This TCR beta chain emerged from a study of T-cell memory formation after mild COVID-19. The CDR3 covers 13 residues. Germline values: CDR1 ENHRY, CDR2 SYGVKD. Trimming left V 11 bases short and J 6 bases short, with 16 bases between. TCRdb reprocessed the 5' RACE reads with MiXCR, giving one entry per CDR3 protein. The profile shows 200,000 to 250,000 distinct CDR3 sequences, 15% of them singletons. Material for sequencing was PBMCs or a T cell subset sorted from them (not recorded which). V is TRBV10-3 and J is TRBJ2-2; possibly TRBD1 for D (6 bases). The TCR originated in an adult woman who had mild COVID-19 (a few samples of this study predate the infection). Cell type and time point are not known. The CDR3, as DNA: TGTGCCTCACAGTCACAGGGATCCGGGGAGCTGTTTTTT. This codes for CASQSQGSGELFF.